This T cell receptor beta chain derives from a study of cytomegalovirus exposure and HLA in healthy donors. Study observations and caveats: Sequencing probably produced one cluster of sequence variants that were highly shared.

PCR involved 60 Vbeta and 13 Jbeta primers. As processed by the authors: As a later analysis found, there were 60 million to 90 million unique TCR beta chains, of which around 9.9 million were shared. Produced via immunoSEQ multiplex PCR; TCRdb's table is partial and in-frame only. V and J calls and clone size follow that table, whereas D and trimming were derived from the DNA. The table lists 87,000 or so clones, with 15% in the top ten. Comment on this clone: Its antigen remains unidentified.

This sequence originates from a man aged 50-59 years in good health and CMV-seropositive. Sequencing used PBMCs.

The chain's CDR3 is CASTPTEDRAWHEQFF. CDR3 in DNA: TGTGCCAGCACCCCAACCGAGGACAGGGCTTGGCATGAGCAGTTCTTC. V is TRBV9 and J is TRBJ2-1; 8 nucleotides match TRBD1. V lost 6 bases, J lost 8 bases, and 16 bases stayed unmatched. The germline V gene has CDR1 SGDLS and CDR2 YYNGEE. The CDR3 totals 16 residues. The variable domain in full, completed from reference TRBV9 and TRBJ2-1, reads DSGVTQTPKHLITATGQRVTLRCSPRSGDLSVYWYQQSLDQGLQFLIQYYNGEERAKGNILERFSAQQFPDLHSELNLSSLELGDSALYFCASTPTEDRAWHEQFFGPGTRLTVL.